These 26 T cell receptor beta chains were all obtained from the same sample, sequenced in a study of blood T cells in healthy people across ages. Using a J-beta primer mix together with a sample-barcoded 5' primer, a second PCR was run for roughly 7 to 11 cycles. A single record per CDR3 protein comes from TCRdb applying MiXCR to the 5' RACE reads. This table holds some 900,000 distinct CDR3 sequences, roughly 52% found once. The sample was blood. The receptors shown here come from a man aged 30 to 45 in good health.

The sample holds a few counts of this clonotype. The CDR3 DNA sequence: TGCGCCAGCAGCGGAAAAAGCGGGGTCTTGGACAATGAGCAGTTCTTC. Encoded protein: CASSGKSGVLDNEQFF. The genes are TRBV5-1 and TRBJ2-1; 7 bases map to TRBD2. There are 16 residues in the CDR3. Germline V lookup: CDR1 SGHRS, CDR2 YFSETQ. The J segment lost 5 bases and the V segment lost 4 bases, leaving 12 bases of the junction unmatched.

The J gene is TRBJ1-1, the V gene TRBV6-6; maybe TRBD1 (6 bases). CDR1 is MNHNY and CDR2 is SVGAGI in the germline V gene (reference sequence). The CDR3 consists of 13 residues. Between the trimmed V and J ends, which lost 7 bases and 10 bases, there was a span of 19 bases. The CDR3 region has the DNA TGTGCCAGCACCTTCCTGGGGGGCCAGGGAGCTTTCTTT. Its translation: CASTFLGGQGAFF.

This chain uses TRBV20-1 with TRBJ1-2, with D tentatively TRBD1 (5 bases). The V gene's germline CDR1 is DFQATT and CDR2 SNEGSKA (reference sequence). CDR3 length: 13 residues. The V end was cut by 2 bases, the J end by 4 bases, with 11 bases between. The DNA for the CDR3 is TGCAGTGCTAGAAGGCAGGGCCTCTATGGCTACACCTTC. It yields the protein CSARRQGLYGYTF.

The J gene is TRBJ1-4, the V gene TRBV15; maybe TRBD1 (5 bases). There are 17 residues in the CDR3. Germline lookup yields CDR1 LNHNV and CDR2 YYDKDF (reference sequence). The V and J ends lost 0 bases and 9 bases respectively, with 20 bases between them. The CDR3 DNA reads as TGTGCCACCAGCAGAGAAGTCCCTCGCCGAAGGGGTAAAAAACTGTTTTTT. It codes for CATSREVPRRRGKKLFF.

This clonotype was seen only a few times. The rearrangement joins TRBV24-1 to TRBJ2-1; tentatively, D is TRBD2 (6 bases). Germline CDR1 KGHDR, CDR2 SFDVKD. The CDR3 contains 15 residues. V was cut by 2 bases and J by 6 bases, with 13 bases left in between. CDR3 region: CATSDSPGDANEQFF. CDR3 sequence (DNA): TGTGCCACCAGTGATTCCCCGGGGGATGCCAATGAGCAGTTCTTC.

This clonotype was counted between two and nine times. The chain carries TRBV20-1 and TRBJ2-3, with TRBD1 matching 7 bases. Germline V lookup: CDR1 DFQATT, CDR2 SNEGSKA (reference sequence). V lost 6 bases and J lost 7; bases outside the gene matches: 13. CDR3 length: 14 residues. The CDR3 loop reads CSAEIPGQFYTQYF. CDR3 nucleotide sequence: TGCAGTGCCGAGATCCCGGGACAGTTTTATACGCAGTATTTT.

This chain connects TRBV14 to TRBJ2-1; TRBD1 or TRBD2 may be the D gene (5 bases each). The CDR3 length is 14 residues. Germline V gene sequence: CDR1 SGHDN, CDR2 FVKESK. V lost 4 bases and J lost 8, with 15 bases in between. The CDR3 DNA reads TGTGCCAGCAGCCGCAGGAGAGGGGACCATGAGCAGTTCTTC. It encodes CASSRRRGDHEQFF.

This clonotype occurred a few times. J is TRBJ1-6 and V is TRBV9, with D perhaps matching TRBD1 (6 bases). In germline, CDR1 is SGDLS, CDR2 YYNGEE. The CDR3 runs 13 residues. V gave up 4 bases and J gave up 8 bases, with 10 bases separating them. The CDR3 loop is CASSSPGDSPLHF. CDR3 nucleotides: TGTGCCAGCAGCTCCCCAGGGGATTCACCCCTCCACTTT.

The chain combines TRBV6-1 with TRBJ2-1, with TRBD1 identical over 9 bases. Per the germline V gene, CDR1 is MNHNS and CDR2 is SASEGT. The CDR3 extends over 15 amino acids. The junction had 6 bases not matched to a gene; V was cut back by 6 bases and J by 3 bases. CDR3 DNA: TGTGCCAGCAGGGCACGGACAGGGGACTACAATGAGCAGTTCTTC. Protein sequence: CASRARTGDYNEQFF.

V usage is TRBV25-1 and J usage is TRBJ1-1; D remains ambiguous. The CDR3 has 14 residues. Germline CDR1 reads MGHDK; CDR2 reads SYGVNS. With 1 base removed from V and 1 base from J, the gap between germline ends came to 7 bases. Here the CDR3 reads CASSEWARNTEAFF. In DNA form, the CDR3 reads TGTGCCAGCAGTGAATGGGCCAGGAACACTGAAGCTTTCTTT. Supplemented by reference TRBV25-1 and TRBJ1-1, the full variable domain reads EADIYQTPRYLVIGTGKKITLECSQTMGHDKMYWYQQDPGMELHLIHYSYGVNSTEKGDLSSESTVSRIRTEHFPLTLESARPSHTSQYLCASSEWARNTEAFFGQGTRLTVV.

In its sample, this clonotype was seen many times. This CDR3 reads CASTYSTEQTYEQYF. DNA of the CDR3: TGTGCCAGCACTTATTCCACAGAGCAGACCTACGAGCAGTACTTC. V is TRBV28 and J is TRBJ2-7; no definite D call. V lost 7 bases and J lost 2, with 18 bases in between. The CDR3 runs 15 residues. The germline gives CDR1 MDHEN, CDR2 SYDVKM.

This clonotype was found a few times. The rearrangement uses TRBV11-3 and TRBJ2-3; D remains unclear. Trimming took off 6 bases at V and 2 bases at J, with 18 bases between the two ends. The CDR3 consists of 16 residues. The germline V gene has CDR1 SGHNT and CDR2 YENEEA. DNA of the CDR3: TGTGCCAGCAGGCAAGGTCCTTCCTTGGACACAGATACGCAGTATTTT. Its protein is CASRQGPSLDTDTQYF. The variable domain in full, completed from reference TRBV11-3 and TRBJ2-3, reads EAGVVQSPRYKIIEKKQPVAFWCNPISGHNTLYWYLQNLGQGPELLIRYENEEAVDDSQLPKDRFSAERLKGVDSTLKIQPAELGDSAVYLCASRQGPSLDTDTQYFGPGTRLTVL.

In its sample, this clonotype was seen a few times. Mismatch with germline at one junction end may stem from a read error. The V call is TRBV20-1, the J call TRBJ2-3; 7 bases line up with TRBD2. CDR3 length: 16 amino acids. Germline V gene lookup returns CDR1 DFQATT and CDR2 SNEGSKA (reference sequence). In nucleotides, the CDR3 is TGTAGTGCTAGAGGGCCAGCGGGGCTACGCACAGATACGCAGTATTTT. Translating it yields CSARGPAGLRTDTQYF.

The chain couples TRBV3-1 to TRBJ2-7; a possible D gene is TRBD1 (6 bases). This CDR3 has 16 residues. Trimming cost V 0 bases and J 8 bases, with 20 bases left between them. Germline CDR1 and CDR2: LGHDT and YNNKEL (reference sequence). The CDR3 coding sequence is TGTGCCAGCAGCCAAGAGGGGAATAGGCAGGGGCACAAGCAGTACTTC. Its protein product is CASSQEGNRQGHKQYF.

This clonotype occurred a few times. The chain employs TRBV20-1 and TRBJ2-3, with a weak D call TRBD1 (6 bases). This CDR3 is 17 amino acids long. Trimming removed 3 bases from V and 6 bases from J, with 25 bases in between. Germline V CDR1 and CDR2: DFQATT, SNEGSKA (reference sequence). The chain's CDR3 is CSASSGRQALLGDTQYF. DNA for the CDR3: TGCAGTGCTAGCAGTGGTAGACAGGCTCTGTTGGGTGATACGCAGTATTTT.

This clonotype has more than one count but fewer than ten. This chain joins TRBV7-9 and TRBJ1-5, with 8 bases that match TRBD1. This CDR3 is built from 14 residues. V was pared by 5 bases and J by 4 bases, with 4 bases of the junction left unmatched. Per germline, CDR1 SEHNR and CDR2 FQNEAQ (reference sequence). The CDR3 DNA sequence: TGTGCCAGCAGCCCGGGACAGGTTAATCAGCCCCAGCATTTT. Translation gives CASSPGQVNQPQHF.

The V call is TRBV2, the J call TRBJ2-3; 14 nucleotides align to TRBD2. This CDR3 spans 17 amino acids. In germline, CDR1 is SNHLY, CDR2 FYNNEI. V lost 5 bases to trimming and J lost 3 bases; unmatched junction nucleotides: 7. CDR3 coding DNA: TGTGCCAGCAGTTACGGGACTAGCGGGGGCTGGACAGATACGCAGTATTTT. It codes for CASSYGTSGGWTDTQYF.

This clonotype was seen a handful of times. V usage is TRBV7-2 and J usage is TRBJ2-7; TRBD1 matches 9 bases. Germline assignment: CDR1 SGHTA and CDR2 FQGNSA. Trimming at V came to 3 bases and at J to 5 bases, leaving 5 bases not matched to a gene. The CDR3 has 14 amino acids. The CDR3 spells CASSFRQGVNEQYF. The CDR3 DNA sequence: TGTGCCAGCAGCTTTCGACAGGGGGTCAACGAGCAGTACTTC. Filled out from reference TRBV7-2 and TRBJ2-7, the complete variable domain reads GAGVSQSPSNKVTEKGKDVELRCDPISGHTALYWYRQSLGQGLEFLIYFQGNSAPDKSGLPSDRFSAERTGGSVSTLTIQRTQQEDSAVYLCASSFRQGVNEQYFGPGTRLTVT.

CDR3 nucleotides: TGTGCCACCAGTGACCCCGGGACATCCGAGACCCAGTACTTC. It yields the protein CATSDPGTSETQYF. This chain joins TRBV24-1 and TRBJ2-5; maybe TRBD1 (6 bases). Trimming took 4 bases from V and 5 from J, leaving 13 bases between them. This CDR3 has 14 residues. Germline V gene data show CDR1 as KGHDR and CDR2 as SFDVKD.

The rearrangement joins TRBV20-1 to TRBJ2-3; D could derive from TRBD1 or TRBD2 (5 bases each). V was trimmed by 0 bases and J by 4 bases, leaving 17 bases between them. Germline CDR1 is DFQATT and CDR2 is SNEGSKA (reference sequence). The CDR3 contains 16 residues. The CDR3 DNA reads TGCAGTGCTAGAGACCAGGGCCTTGGGAGCGCAGATACGCAGTATTTT. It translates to CSARDQGLGSADTQYF.

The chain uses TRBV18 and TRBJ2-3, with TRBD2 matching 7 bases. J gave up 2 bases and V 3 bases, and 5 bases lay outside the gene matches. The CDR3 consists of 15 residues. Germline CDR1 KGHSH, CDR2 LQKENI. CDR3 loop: CASSPSGGYTDTQYF. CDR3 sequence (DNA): TGTGCCAGCTCACCTTCGGGGGGATACACAGATACGCAGTATTTT.

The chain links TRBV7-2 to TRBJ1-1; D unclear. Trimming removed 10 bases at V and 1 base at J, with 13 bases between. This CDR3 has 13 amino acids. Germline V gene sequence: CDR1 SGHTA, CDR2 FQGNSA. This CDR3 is CATRTVGNTEAFF. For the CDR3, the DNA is TGTGCCACCCGGACGGTGGGGAACACTGAAGCTTTCTTT.

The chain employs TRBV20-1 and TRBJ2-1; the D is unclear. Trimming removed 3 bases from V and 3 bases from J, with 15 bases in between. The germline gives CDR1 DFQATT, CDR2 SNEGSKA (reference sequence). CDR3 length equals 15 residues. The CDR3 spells CSASSSAGGYNEQFF. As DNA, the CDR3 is TGCAGTGCTAGTTCGTCTGCCGGTGGCTACAATGAGCAGTTCTTC.

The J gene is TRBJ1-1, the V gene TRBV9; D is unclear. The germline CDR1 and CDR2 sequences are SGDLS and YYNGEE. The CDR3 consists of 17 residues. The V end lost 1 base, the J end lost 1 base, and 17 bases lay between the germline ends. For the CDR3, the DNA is TGTGCCAGCAGCGTATACCCGTCCACCCAAAAGAACACTGAAGCTTTCTTT. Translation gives CASSVYPSTQKNTEAFF.

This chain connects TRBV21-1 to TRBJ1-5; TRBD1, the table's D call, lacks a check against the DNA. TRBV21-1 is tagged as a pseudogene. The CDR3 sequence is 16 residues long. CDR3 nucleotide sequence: TGTGCCAGCAGCAAAGGGCCACAGGCCAGCAATCAGCCCCAGCATTTT. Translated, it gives CASSKGPQASNQPQHF.

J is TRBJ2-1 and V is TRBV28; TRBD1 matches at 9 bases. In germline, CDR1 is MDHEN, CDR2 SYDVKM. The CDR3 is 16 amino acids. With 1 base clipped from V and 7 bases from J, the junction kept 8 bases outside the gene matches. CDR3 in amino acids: CASSLSPQGAGNEQFF. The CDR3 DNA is TGTGCCAGCAGTTTATCCCCACAGGGGGCGGGGAATGAGCAGTTCTTC. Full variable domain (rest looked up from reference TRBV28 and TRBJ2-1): DVKVTQSSRYLVKRTGEKVFLECVQDMDHENMFWYRQDPGLGLRLIYFSYDVKMKEKGDIPEGYSVSREKKERFSLILESASTNQTSMYLCASSLSPQGAGNEQFFGPGTRLTVL.